Listed here are 26 T cell receptor beta chains from one sample, sequenced in a study of OX40 agonist ivuxolimab in advanced cancers. The assay was immunoSEQ multiplex PCR, and TCRdb's table has in-frame clones only and misses some. The sample comprises 45,000 or so clones, approximately 84% of which are singletons, and 6.8% rests with the top ten. The sample consisted of CD4+ or CD8+ T cells sorted from blood, taken in a trial of the OX40 agonist ivuxolimab. Every receptor here comes from an adult with an advanced solid tumor such as melanoma, head and neck, liver or kidney cancer.

The genes are TRBV5-4 and TRBJ2-3; D call uncertain. Trimming cost V 0 bases and J 2 bases, with 7 bases left between them. This CDR3 has 14 residues. Looked up from germline, CDR1 is SGHNT and CDR2 is YYREEE (reference sequence). The CDR3 here is CASSLAVYTDTQYF. CDR3 DNA: TGTGCCAGCAGCTTGGCCGTATACACAGATACGCAGTATTTT. Complete variable domain (other parts from reference TRBV5-4 and TRBJ2-3): ETGVTQSPTHLIKTRGQQVTLRCSSQSGHNTVSWYQQALGQGPQFIFQYYREEENGRGNFPPRFSGLQFPNYSSELNVNALELDDSALYLCASSLAVYTDTQYFGPGTRLTVL.

This chain links TRBV14 with TRBJ2-4; D gene uncertain. Trimming pared 0 bases from V and 7 bases from J, leaving 10 bases between. The CDR3 extends over 14 amino acids. Germline CDR1 SGHDN, CDR2 FVKESK. CDR3 coding DNA: TGTGCCAGCAGCCAAGAATTGGCCGCTAACATTCAGTACTTC. Its translation is CASSQELAANIQYF.

The chain is built from TRBV7-9 and TRBJ2-1; D is possibly TRBD1 or TRBD2 (5 bases each). The germline V gene encodes CDR1 SEHNR and CDR2 FQNEAQ (reference sequence). Trimming removed 4 bases from V and 4 bases from J, with 17 bases in between. The CDR3 spans 16 residues. The CDR3 DNA follows: TGTGCCAGCAGCTCGTTCATAGCGAGGGGTTACAATGAGCAGTTCTTC. As protein: CASSSFIARGYNEQFF.

Only one count was recorded for this clone. The genes are TRBV9 and TRBJ1-2; D unresolved. The germline gives CDR1 SGDLS, CDR2 YYNGEE. Trimming shortened V by 0 bases and J by 4 bases, and 7 bases separated the two germline ends. The CDR3 is 13 residues long. CDR3 in amino acids: CASSVVGPYGYTF. In DNA form, the CDR3 reads TGTGCCAGCAGCGTAGTAGGGCCCTATGGCTACACCTTC.

J is TRBJ2-3 and V is TRBV5-1, with a weak D call TRBD1 (5 bases). Deletions cut 2 bases from V and 4 bases from J, with 11 bases between. The CDR3 length is 14 residues. Germline V gene data show CDR1 as SGHRS and CDR2 as YFSETQ. The CDR3: CASSFGQMADTQYF. The CDR3 nucleotides are TGCGCCAGCAGCTTTGGACAAATGGCAGATACGCAGTATTTT.

The chain links TRBV10-3 to TRBJ2-7; 14 bases are shared with TRBD2. The CDR3 covers 16 residues. V dropped 2 bases and J dropped 3; count of bases not matched to a gene: 3. Germline V CDR1 and CDR2: ENHRY, SYGVKD. The chain's CDR3 is CAISEGLAGGNYEQYF. CDR3 in DNA: TGTGCCATCAGTGAGGGACTAGCGGGAGGAAACTACGAGCAGTACTTC.

The V call is TRBV14, the J call TRBJ2-6; 11 bases fit TRBD1. The germline gives CDR1 SGHDN, CDR2 FVKESK. Trimming at V came to 2 bases and at J to 12 bases, leaving 6 bases not matched to a gene. The CDR3 is 15 residues long. As DNA, the CDR3 is TGTGCCAGCAGCCAACCCCTCGGGACAGGGGGCGTCCTGACTTTC. This sequence encodes CASSQPLGTGGVLTF.

Regarding this clone: Without the conserved terminal phenylalanine or tryptophan, this CDR3 likely stems from a read error. The chain combines TRBV19 with TRBJ1-2; TRBD1 matches at 9 bases. The J segment lost 7 bases and the V segment lost 3 bases, leaving 12 bases of the junction unmatched. The length of the CDR3 is 16 residues. Germline CDR1 LNHDA, CDR2 SQIVND (reference sequence). The CDR3 coding sequence is TGTGCCAGTAGTATTGACCTCAACAGGGGGCGCGGTGGCTACACCCTC. Protein product: CASSIDLNRGRGGYTL.

This rearrangement joins TRBV18 to TRBJ1-6; the D is unclear. The CDR3 has 14 amino acids. CDR1 and CDR2 from the germline V gene are KGHSH and LQKENI. Between the trimmed V and J ends, which lost 0 bases and 9 bases, there was a span of 9 bases. For the CDR3, the DNA is TGTGCCAGCTCACCACCTCTCCCCGGTTCACCCCTCCACTTT. Protein product: CASSPPLPGSPLHF.

The V call is TRBV7-5, the J call TRBJ1-5. TRBV7-5 is tagged as a pseudogene. This CDR3 has 11 residues. The CDR3 nucleotides are TGTGTCAGAAGCTGCAATCAGCCCCAGCATTTT. It specifies CVRSCNQPQHF.

The chain couples TRBV2 to TRBJ1-1; no firm D call. Germline values: CDR1 SNHLY, CDR2 FYNNEI. V was pared by 4 bases and J by 4 bases, with 13 bases between. CDR3 length: 14 residues. Here the CDR3 DNA reads TGTGCCAGCAGTGGAACAGCCTGGGGCACTGAAGCTTTCTTT. Protein: CASSGTAWGTEAFF.

The chain is built from TRBV13 and TRBJ2-2; D remains unclear. CDR1 and CDR2 from the germline V gene are PRHDT and FYEKMQ (reference sequence). The V end lost 3 bases, the J end lost 4 bases, and 9 bases lay between the germline ends. This CDR3 has 14 amino acids. The CDR3 region is CASSFFSGTGELFF. The CDR3 DNA follows: TGTGCCAGCAGCTTTTTTTCAGGCACCGGGGAGCTGTTTTTT.

In its sample, this clone was seen once. The chain uses TRBV7-6 and TRBJ1-2, with D tentatively TRBD1 (6 bases). Trimming took 4 bases from V and 4 from J, leaving 13 bases between them. Germline CDR1 reads SGHVS; CDR2 reads FNYEAQ. This CDR3 comprises 14 residues. The CDR3 here is CASSSGGAGYGYTF. The CDR3 coding sequence is TGTGCCAGCAGCTCCGGGGGCGCTGGCTATGGCTACACCTTC.

V is TRBV9 and J is TRBJ1-6, with D hard to call. There are 15 residues in the CDR3. V lost 4 bases to trimming and J lost 10 bases, with 18 bases between them. Per the germline V gene, CDR1 is SGDLS and CDR2 is YYNGEE. DNA of the CDR3: TGTGCCAGCAGCACCCCGGCAGTTAAAGGATCACCCCTCCACTTT. As protein: CASSTPAVKGSPLHF.

This CDR3 reads CASSPYTGTYNEQFF. The DNA of the CDR3 is TGTGCCAGCAGCCCATACACCGGGACCTACAATGAGCAGTTCTTC. V usage is TRBV7-8 and J usage is TRBJ2-1; TRBD2 might be the D (5 bases). Germline assignment: CDR1 SGHVS and CDR2 FQNEAQ. This CDR3 region has 15 residues. Trimming left V 5 bases short and J 2 bases short, with 13 bases between.

The V call is TRBV27, the J call TRBJ2-7; 8 bases are a match to TRBD2. This CDR3 spans 15 amino acids. Germline CDR1 and CDR2: MNHEY and SMNVEV (reference sequence). Germline trimming cut 0 bases from V and 0 bases from J; bases unmatched to any gene: 1. CDR3 bases: TGTGCCAGCAGTTTATCAAGCGGGAGCTCCTACGAGCAGTACTTC. Its translation is CASSLSSGSSYEQYF.

The chain carries TRBV2 and TRBJ1-2; the D gene is possibly TRBD1 (6 bases). Trimming removed 3 bases from V and 9 bases from J, with 8 bases in between. Germline CDR1 reads SNHLY; CDR2 reads FYNNEI. CDR3 size: 11 residues. For the CDR3, the DNA is TGTGCCAGCAGTGATGGACAGAGCTACACCTTC. Its protein is CASSDGQSYTF.

This rearrangement joins TRBV29-1 to TRBJ2-1; TRBD1 might be the D (5 bases). V was shortened by 7 bases and J by 8 bases, with 15 bases between the two germline ends. The CDR3 length is 12 residues. CDR1 and CDR2 (germline): SQVTM, ANQGSEA. The DNA for the CDR3 is TGCAGCGATAGCCCCAGGGTATATGAGCAGTTCTTC. Translating it yields CSDSPRVYEQFF.

The genes are TRBV11-3 and TRBJ2-2; D perhaps matches TRBD1 (5 bases). CDR3 size: 15 residues. CDR1 is SGHNT and CDR2 is YENEEA in the germline V gene. V lost 3 bases and J 2 bases, leaving 10 bases between the germline ends. CDR3 amino acids: CASSLGQGNTGELFF. CDR3 DNA sequence: TGTGCCAGCAGCTTGGGCCAGGGAAACACCGGGGAGCTGTTTTTT.

This clone turned up a few times. V gene TRBV5-4 combines with J gene TRBJ2-3; 16 nucleotides match TRBD2. V gave up 4 bases and J gave up 4 bases; unmatched junction bases: 3. The germline V gene has CDR1 SGHNT and CDR2 YYREEE (reference sequence). The CDR3 extends over 16 amino acids. CDR3 sequence (DNA): TGTGCCAGCAGCACGGGACTAGCGGGAGGGTCAGATACGCAGTATTTT. This sequence encodes CASSTGLAGGSDTQYF.

A single count supports this clone. The genes are TRBV5-1 and TRBJ1-5; 7 bases fit TRBD1. Germline CDR1 reads SGHRS; CDR2 reads YFSETQ. J gave up 3 bases and V 4 bases, and 7 bases lay outside the gene matches. The CDR3 sequence is 15 residues long. The CDR3 DNA is TGCGCCAGCAGCGCGGGGACAGCATACAATCAGCCCCAGCATTTT. Encoded protein: CASSAGTAYNQPQHF.

This clone was seen only a few times. V and J are TRBV2 and TRBJ2-5, with 7 bases identical to TRBD2. The length of the CDR3 is 16 residues. Losses at the gene ends were 5 bases for V and 0 bases for J; bases not matched to a gene: 9. Per the germline V gene, CDR1 is SNHLY and CDR2 is FYNNEI. The CDR3 sequence: CASSTSPAGYQETQYF. The CDR3 nucleotides read TGTGCCAGCAGTACTTCCCCAGCGGGGTACCAAGAGACCCAGTACTTC.

This clone was counted between two and nine times. The gene calls are TRBV5-1 and TRBJ2-6; 11 bases are a match to TRBD1. Losses at the gene ends were 3 bases for V and 3 bases for J; bases not matched to a gene: 2. The CDR3 is 16 residues long. Germline CDR1 SGHRS, CDR2 YFSETQ. CDR3 sequence (DNA): TGCGCCAGCAGCTGGACAGGGGGCGGTGGGGCCAACGTCCTGACTTTC. Translating it yields CASSWTGGGGANVLTF.

In its sample, this clone was seen a few times. The chain links TRBV2 to TRBJ2-1; 7 nucleotides agree with TRBD2. This CDR3 is 14 amino acids long. Trimming removed 7 bases from V and 5 bases from J; junction bases left unmatched: 8. From germline, CDR1 is SNHLY and CDR2 FYNNEI. In DNA form, the CDR3 reads TGTGCCAGCACTAGGCTAGCGGCCAACAATGAGCAGTTCTTC. As protein: CASTRLAANNEQFF.

This clone was observed a single time. This chain links TRBV19 with TRBJ1-1; TRBD1 matches 8 bases. V was pared by 4 bases and J by 3 bases, with 10 bases of the junction left unmatched. The CDR3 is made up of 16 amino acids. Germline-derived CDR1 and CDR2 are LNHDA and SQIVND (reference sequence). The CDR3 DNA is TGTGCCAGTAGTAGAGGATTCAGGGGGCTGGACACTGAAGCTTTCTTT. Protein sequence: CASSRGFRGLDTEAFF.

The rearrangement uses TRBV10-3 and TRBJ1-5; D remains ambiguous. Trimming took 2 bases from V and 1 from J, leaving 12 bases between them. The CDR3 loop spans 16 amino acids. CDR1 and CDR2 from the germline V gene are ENHRY and SYGVKD. The CDR3: CAISEAAMDSNQPQHF. Here the CDR3 DNA reads TGTGCCATCAGTGAGGCGGCTATGGACAGCAATCAGCCCCAGCATTTT.